This TCR beta chain was sequenced during a study of cytotoxic CD8 clonotypes in ibrutinib-treated CLL. To note about this clone: Its antigen is unidentified. A read error may produce the germline difference seen at one junction end.

This CDR3 region has 14 residues. Looked up from germline, CDR1 is SGHTA and CDR2 is FQGNSA. Points from the study as a whole: There were few public clonotypes, and on treatment they contracted or stayed stable.

The assay was immunoSEQ multiplex PCR, and TCRdb's table has in-frame clones only and misses some. This repertoire shows 150,000 or so clones, approximately 80% found once; its top ten account for 9.5% to 15%. The sequencing used PBMCs, collected after 12 months of ibrutinib treatment. The rearrangement links TRBV7-2 to TRBJ2-7; no definite D call. This clonotype was sampled from a human donor with chronic lymphocytic leukemia. In DNA form, the CDR3 reads TGTGCCAGCAGCTCAGCGCATTATCTAGAAACAGTCGACTTC. Residues: CASSSAHYLETVDF.